A selection of T cell receptor beta chains follows, all from one sample in a study of OX40 agonist ivuxolimab in advanced cancers. Clones were read by immunoSEQ multiplex PCR, and TCRdb kept only the in-frame ones, dropping some. The sample includes about 67,000 clones, about 85% of them seen just once. Sample: CD4+ or CD8+ T cells sorted from blood, taken in a trial of the OX40 agonist ivuxolimab. The receptors originated from an adult with an advanced solid tumor such as melanoma, head and neck, liver or kidney cancer. The CDR3 runs from the conserved cysteine through the conserved F or W. A D gene is named only where the DNA matches it firmly. Part of the rows lack a size; the others show once, few, many or a class for expanded clones.

size	V	J	D	CDR3	DNA
-	TRBV9	TRBJ1-1	-	CASSPAGLHTEAFF	TGTGCCAGCAGCCCCGCGGGACTGCACACTGAAGCTTTCTTT
-	TRBV4-2	TRBJ2-2	-	CASSQRENTGELFF	TGTGCCAGCAGCCAAAGGGAGAACACCGGGGAGCTGTTTTTT
-	TRBV11-3	TRBJ2-1	-	CASSLVGFAGEGDNEQFF	TGTGCCAGCAGCTTAGTTGGTTTTGCGGGAGAGGGGGACAATGAGCAGTTCTTC
once	TRBV15	TRBJ1-1	-	CATSKAGARGTEAFF	TGTGCCACCAGCAAAGCGGGCGCGCGGGGGACTGAAGCTTTCTTT
-	TRBV5-6	TRBJ2-1	TRBD2	CASSFYLQREASYNEQFF	TGTGCCAGCAGCTTCTACCTCCAGCGGGAGGCCTCCTACAATGAGCAGTTCTTC
few	TRBV14	TRBJ1-1	-	CASSQDLNTEAFF	TGTGCCAGCAGCCAAGATCTCAACACTGAAGCTTTCTTT
-	TRBV19	TRBJ1-4	TRBD1	CASSPIRQGAPNEKLFF	TGTGCCAGTAGTCCGATTCGACAGGGGGCACCTAATGAAAAACTGTTTTTT
-	TRBV19	TRBJ1-5	TRBD1	CASSQPGQGNQPQHF	TGTGCCAGTAGCCAACCCGGACAGGGGAATCAGCCCCAGCATTTT
-	TRBV18	TRBJ1-1	-	CASSPPGSAQGAEAFF	TGTGCCAGCTCACCACCGGGATCCGCGCAAGGCGCTGAAGCTTTCTTT
-	TRBV11-3	TRBJ1-3	-	CASSLSGVGNTIYF	TGTGCCAGCAGCTTATCCGGTGTGGGAAACACCATATATTTT
-	TRBV4-3	TRBJ2-7	TRBD1	CASSLSPPTGGFYEQYF	TGCGCCAGCAGCCTCTCTCCTCCGACAGGGGGTTTCTACGAGCAGTACTTC
-	TRBV6-1	TRBJ2-7	TRBD2	CASSDARPGTSGSHEQYF	TGTGCCAGCAGTGACGCGCGACCCGGGACTAGCGGGAGCCACGAGCAGTACTTC
-	TRBV14	TRBJ2-7	-	CASSQGNRMNEQYF	TGTGCCAGCAGCCAAGGGAACAGGATGAACGAGCAGTACTTC
-	TRBV11-3	TRBJ2-3	TRBD1	CASSFGTGVTDTQYF	TGTGCCAGCAGCTTTGGGACAGGGGTCACAGATACGCAGTATTTT
-	TRBV6-5	TRBJ1-4	TRBD1	CASSYRRGQFGLFF	TGTGCCAGCAGTTACCGCAGGGGACAGTTCGGACTGTTTTTT
-	TRBV7-9	TRBJ2-6	-	CASSLTGANVLTF	TGTGCCAGCAGCTTGACGGGGGCCAACGTCCTGACTTTC
-	TRBV10-1	TRBJ2-5	TRBD2	CASSDGGIAGGGETQYF	TGCGCCAGCAGTGACGGCGGAATAGCGGGAGGGGGTGAGACCCAGTACTTC
-	TRBV28	TRBJ1-3	-	CASIKTGGGNTIYF	TGTGCCAGCATTAAGACAGGCGGGGGAAACACCATATATTTT
few	TRBV7-2	TRBJ1-5	-	CASSKISSNQPQHF	TGTGCCAGCAGCAAGATTTCCTCCAATCAGCCCCAGCATTTT
once	TRBV5-4	TRBJ2-2	-	CASSFIDTGELFF	TGTGCCAGCAGCTTTATAGACACCGGGGAGCTGTTTTTT
once	TRBV9	TRBJ2-1	TRBD2	CASSVGGRAANEQFF	TGTGCCAGCAGCGTAGGCGGGAGGGCCGCAAATGAGCAGTTCTTC
-	TRBV18	TRBJ2-1	-	CASSPPEYNEQFF	TGTGCCAGCTCACCACCAGAATACAATGAGCAGTTCTTC
-	TRBV29-1	TRBJ2-1	-	CSVEASALALYNEQFF	TGCAGCGTTGAAGCCTCGGCCCTGGCACTATACAATGAGCAGTTCTTC
-	TRBV4-3	TRBJ2-7	TRBD1	CASSQGLSRDRGYEQYF	TGCGCCAGCAGCCAAGGCCTATCCCGGGACAGGGGCTACGAGCAGTACTTC
few	TRBV5-1	TRBJ2-3	-	CASSLAAPKDTQYF	TGCGCCAGCAGCTTGGCCGCCCCCAAAGATACGCAGTATTTT
-	TRBV19	TRBJ2-3	TRBD2	CASSIGAGVADTQYF	TGTGCCAGTAGTATAGGAGCGGGAGTCGCAGATACGCAGTATTTT
-	TRBV28	TRBJ2-6	TRBD1	CATGTGASSGANVLTF	TGTGCCACCGGGACAGGGGCGTCATCTGGGGCCAACGTCCTGACTTTC
-	TRBV6-1	TRBJ1-4	-	CASTRDEKLFF	TGTGCCAGCACTCGGGATGAAAAACTGTTTTTT
-	TRBV6-1	TRBJ1-6	-	CASSEWGYNSPLHF	TGTGCCAGCAGTGAATGGGGCTATAATTCACCCCTCCACTTT
-	TRBV15	TRBJ1-5	-	CATSRASSVSNQPQHF	TGTGCCACCAGCAGAGCTTCTTCGGTTAGCAATCAGCCCCAGCATTTT
-	TRBV6-6	TRBJ1-5	-	CASSYELYQPQHF	TGTGCCAGCAGTTACGAGCTCTATCAACCCCAGCATTTT
-	TRBV5-1	TRBJ1-4	-	CASSLGIGNEKLFF	TGCGCCAGCAGCTTGGGTATCGGGAATGAAAAACTGTTTTTT
-	TRBV28	TRBJ1-3	TRBD1	CASRPVTGGAYNRNTIYF	TGTGCCAGCAGGCCTGTGACAGGGGGCGCTTATAATAGAAACACCATATATTTT
-	TRBV18	TRBJ2-3	-	CASSPPGGHHTDTQYF	TGTGCCAGCTCACCACCGGGGGGACACCACACAGATACGCAGTATTTT
-	TRBV28	TRBJ1-6	TRBD1	CASSSPGQLSSYNSPLHF	TGTGCCAGCAGTTCCCCGGGACAGTTAAGCTCCTATAATTCACCCCTCCACTTT
-	TRBV28	TRBJ1-1	-	CASRSDGNTEAFF	TGTGCCAGCAGGTCCGACGGGAACACTGAAGCTTTCTTT
-	TRBV7-9	TRBJ2-7	-	CASSASGSPRYEQYF	TGTGCCAGCAGCGCAAGTGGCTCCCCGCGGTACGAGCAGTACTTC
-	TRBV5-6	TRBJ1-1	TRBD1	CASSLGQGGTEAFF	TGTGCCAGCAGCTTAGGACAGGGTGGCACTGAAGCTTTCTTT
-	TRBV5-1	TRBJ1-6	-	CASSLDTHDSPLHF	TGCGCCAGCAGCTTGGACACCCATGATTCACCCCTCCACTTT
once	TRBV5-1	TRBJ1-3	TRBD1	CASSTGIGNTIYF	TGCGCCAGCTCGACAGGGATTGGAAACACCATATATTTT
-	TRBV27	TRBJ2-7	TRBD2	CASPPGTSGGEQYF	TGTGCCAGCCCTCCCGGGACTAGCGGGGGCGAGCAGTACTTC
-	TRBV2	TRBJ1-2	TRBD1	CASSFTGAGNGYTF	TGTGCCAGCAGTTTCACAGGGGCAGGGAACGGCTACACCTTC
-	TRBV4-1	TRBJ1-5	TRBD1	CASSQVLGQGGNQPQHF	TGCGCCAGCAGCCAAGTTCTTGGACAGGGAGGCAATCAGCCCCAGCATTTT
few	TRBV2	TRBJ1-1	-	CASIGSTEAFF	TGTGCCAGCATCGGGTCTACCGAAGCTTTCTTT
-	TRBV10-3	TRBJ2-7	TRBD2	CAISATSDSYEQYF	TGTGCCATCAGTGCAACTAGCGACTCCTACGAGCAGTACTTC